This TCR beta chain was sequenced during a study of cytomegalovirus exposure and HLA in healthy donors. The overall study: It was reported in a later analysis that the same platform had been used for the 110 or so validation repertoires as for the roughly 670 first-cohort repertoires. Regarding the study as a whole: The majority of TCR sequences were rare, yet some public TCRs appeared in many donors. There were about 160 TCR beta chains listed as cytomegalovirus-associated.

The donors formed part of the approximately 120-subject validation cohort, distinct from the approximately 670-subject first cohort. A note on this clone: Its matching antigen is unknown.

Sequencing used immunoSEQ multiplex PCR; TCRdb keeps in-frame clones, though not all of them. The repertoire holds about 200,000 clones, with 88% as singletons. The specimen sequenced was PBMCs. This clonotype was sampled from a woman between 18 and 29 years old in good health and CMV-seronegative.

The CDR3 region has the DNA TGCGCCAGCAGTTGGAGTAGCGGGGCCTACAATGAGCAGTTCTTC. Amino acids: CASSWSSGAYNEQFF. V gene TRBV5-1 combines with J gene TRBJ2-1, with TRBD2 identical over 8 bases. Germline V CDR1 and CDR2: SGHRS, YFSETQ. This CDR3 is 15 amino acids long. Trimming removed 5 bases from V and 2 bases from J; junction bases left unmatched: 6.